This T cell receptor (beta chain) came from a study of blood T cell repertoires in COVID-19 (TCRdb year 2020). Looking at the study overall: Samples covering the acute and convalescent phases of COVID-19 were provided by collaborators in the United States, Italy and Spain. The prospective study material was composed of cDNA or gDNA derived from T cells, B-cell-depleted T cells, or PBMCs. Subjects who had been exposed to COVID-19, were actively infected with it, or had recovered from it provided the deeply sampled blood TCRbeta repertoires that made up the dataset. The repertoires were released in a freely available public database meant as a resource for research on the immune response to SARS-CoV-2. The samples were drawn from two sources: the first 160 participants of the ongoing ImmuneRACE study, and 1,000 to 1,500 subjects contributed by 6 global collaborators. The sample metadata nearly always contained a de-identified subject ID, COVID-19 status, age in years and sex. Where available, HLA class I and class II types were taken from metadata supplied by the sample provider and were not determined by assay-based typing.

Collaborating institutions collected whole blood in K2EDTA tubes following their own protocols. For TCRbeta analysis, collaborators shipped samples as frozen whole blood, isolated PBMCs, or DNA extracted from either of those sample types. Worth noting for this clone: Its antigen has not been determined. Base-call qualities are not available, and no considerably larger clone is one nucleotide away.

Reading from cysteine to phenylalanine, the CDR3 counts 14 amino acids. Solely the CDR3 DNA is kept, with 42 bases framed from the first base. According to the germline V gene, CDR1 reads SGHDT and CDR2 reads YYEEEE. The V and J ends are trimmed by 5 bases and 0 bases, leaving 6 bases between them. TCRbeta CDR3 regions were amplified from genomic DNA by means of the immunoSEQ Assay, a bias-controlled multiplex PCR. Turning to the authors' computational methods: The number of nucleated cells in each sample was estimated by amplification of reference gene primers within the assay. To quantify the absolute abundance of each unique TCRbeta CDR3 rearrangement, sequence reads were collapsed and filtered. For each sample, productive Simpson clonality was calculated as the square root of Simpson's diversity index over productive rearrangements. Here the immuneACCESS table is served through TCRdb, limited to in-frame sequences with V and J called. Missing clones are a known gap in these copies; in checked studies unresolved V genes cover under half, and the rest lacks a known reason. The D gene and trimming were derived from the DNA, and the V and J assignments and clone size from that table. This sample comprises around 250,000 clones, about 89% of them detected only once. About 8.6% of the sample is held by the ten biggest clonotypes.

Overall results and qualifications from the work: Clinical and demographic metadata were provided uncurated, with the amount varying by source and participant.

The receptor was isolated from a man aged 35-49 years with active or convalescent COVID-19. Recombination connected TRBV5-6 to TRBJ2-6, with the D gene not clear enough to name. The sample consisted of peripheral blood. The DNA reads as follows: TGTGCCAGCAGGCGAGACTCTGGGGCCAACGTCCTGACTTTC. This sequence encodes CASRRDSGANVLTF.